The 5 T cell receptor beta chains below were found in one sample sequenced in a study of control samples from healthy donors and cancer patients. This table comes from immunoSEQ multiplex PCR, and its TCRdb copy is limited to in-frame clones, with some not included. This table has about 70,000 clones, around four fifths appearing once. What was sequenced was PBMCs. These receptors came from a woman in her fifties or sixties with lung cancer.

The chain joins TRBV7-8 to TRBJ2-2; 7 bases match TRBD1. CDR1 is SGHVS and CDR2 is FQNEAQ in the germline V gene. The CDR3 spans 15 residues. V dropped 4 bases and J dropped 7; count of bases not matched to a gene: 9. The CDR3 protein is CASSSTTGVGGELFF. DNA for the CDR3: TGTGCCAGCAGCTCGACTACAGGGGTGGGCGGGGAGCTGTTTTTT. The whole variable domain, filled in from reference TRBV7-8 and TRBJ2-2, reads GAGVSQSPRYKVAKRGQDVALRCDPISGHVSLFWYQQALGQGPEFLTYFQNEAQLDKSGLPSDRFFAERPEGSVSTLKIQRTQQEDSAVYLCASSSTTGVGGELFFGEGSRLTVL.

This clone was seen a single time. The CDR3 protein is CASSSQRQLGELFF. In nucleotides, the CDR3 is TGTGCCAGCAGTTCTCAGCGACAACTTGGGGAGCTGTTTTTT. The genes are TRBV6-5 and TRBJ2-2; the D is unclear. This CDR3 contains 14 residues. Trimming stripped 4 bases from V and 8 bases from J, with 14 bases between. Germline V CDR1 and CDR2: MNHEY, SVGAGI.

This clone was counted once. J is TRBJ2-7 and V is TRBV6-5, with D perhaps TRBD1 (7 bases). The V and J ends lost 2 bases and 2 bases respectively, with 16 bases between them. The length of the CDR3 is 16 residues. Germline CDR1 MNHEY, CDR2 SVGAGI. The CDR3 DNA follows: TGTGCCAGCAGTTACAGACGACAGGGAGGCACCTACGAGCAGTACTTC. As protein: CASSYRRQGGTYEQYF.

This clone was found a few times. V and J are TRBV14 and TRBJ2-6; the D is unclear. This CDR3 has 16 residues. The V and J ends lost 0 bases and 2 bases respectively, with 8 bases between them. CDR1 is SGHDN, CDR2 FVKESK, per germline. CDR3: CASSQETGAGANVLTF. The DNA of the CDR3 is TGTGCCAGCAGCCAAGAGACTGGGGCTGGGGCCAACGTCCTGACTTTC. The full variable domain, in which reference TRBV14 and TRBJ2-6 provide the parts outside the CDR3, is EAGVTQFPSHSVIEKGQTVTLRCDPISGHDNLYWYRRVMGKEIKFLLHFVKESKQDESGMPNNRFLAERTGGTYSTLKVQPAELEDSGVYFCASSQETGAGANVLTFGAGSRLTVL.

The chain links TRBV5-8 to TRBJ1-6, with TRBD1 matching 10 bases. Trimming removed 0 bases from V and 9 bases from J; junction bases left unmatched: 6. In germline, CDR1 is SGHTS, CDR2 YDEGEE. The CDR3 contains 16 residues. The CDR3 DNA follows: TGTGCCAGCAGCTTGGCAACCGGGACAGGGGTTTCACCCCTCCACTTT. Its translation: CASSLATGTGVSPLHF.